A selection of T cell receptor beta chains follows, all from one sample in a study of T cells in Graves' hyperthyroidism and ophthalmopathy. Using its own MiXCR run on the multiplex PCR reads, TCRdb lists one record per CDR3 protein. The sample consists of approximately 690,000 distinct CDR3 sequences, more than 20% of them appearing once. Material: blood. These receptors were taken from a man in his thirties or forties with Graves' ophthalmopathy. Both conserved end residues are part of each CDR3.

v_gene	j_gene	CDR3aa
TRBV4-2	TRBJ2-2	CASSPRDFGNTGELFF
TRBV20-1	TRBJ2-1	CSASGIVNEQFF
TRBV20-1	TRBJ2-1	CSARDRSNEVYEQFF
TRBV4-1	TRBJ1-3	CASSQLGYGNTIYF
TRBV6-1	TRBJ2-3	CAISRTDSTDTQYF
TRBV28	TRBJ2-7	CASSMDPRYEQYF
TRBV5-4	TRBJ2-3	CASSFDSQSTDTQYF
TRBV28	TRBJ2-7	CASSQRQVRSYEQYF
TRBV14	TRBJ2-4	CASSPLGLTKNIQYF
TRBV28	TRBJ2-7	CASSPKGDRYEQYF
TRBV19	TRBJ1-1	CATGLNPPTEAFF
TRBV10-3	TRBJ2-2	CAISAGTRTGELFF
TRBV7-9	TRBJ1-4	CASSSVVPRGEKLFF
TRBV20-1	TRBJ2-2	CSARGTNTGELFF
TRBV5-4	NA	CASSAPSSGEVSNEQYF
TRBV19	TRBJ2-3	CASSRAAGEVADTQYF
TRBV6-1	TRBJ1-4	CASSAGPNEKLFF
TRBV2	TRBJ1-5	CASSVGQPAYSNQPQHF
TRBV5-1	TRBJ2-7	CASSLDGKSSYEQYF
TRBV6-1	TRBJ1-5	CASTPDRDTYQPQHF
TRBV7-2	TRBJ1-1	CASSFYGNTEAFF
TRBV7-8	TRBJ2-5	CASRIRPGYQETQYF
TRBV11-2	TRBJ1-2	CAGSLGGSYGYTF
TRBV28	TRBJ1-5	CASSETGGGQPQHF
TRBV18	TRBJ2-3	CASSPAGGPSTDTQYF
TRBV9	TRBJ1-5	CASSVDGTSNQPQHF
TRBV27	TRBJ2-5	CASSFRGFQETQYF
TRBV3-1	TRBJ2-3	CASSPNSGSMRTDTQYF
TRBV7-2	TRBJ1-6	CASSPRQPRYNSPLHF